This TCR beta chain was observed in a study of human T cells and chemical hapten exposure. Study at large: Weekly administration of diphenylcyclopropenone to the scalp of patients continued throughout the roughly 22-week study.

V was cut by 10 bases and J by 1 base, with 19 bases left in between. CDR1 and CDR2 from the germline V gene are WNHNN and SYGVQD (reference sequence). There are 15 residues in the CDR3. Described treatment: therapeutic diphenylcyclopropenone sensitization with weekly scalp DPC. Unique molecular identifiers were attached to individual cDNA molecules within the library. TCRdb called the reads again in MiXCR, with one record for every CDR3 protein. The sample contains 2,500 to 3,000 distinct CDR3 sequences, roughly 45% of which appear only once. This sample comprised whole blood, obtained before DPC sensitization or 2, 6, or about 24 weeks after (not recorded which). This sequence originates from an adult with alopecia areata. Some clones in this sample may be carry-over from other donors' samples. This table probably holds off-target reads from a library built for another chain. J is TRBJ1-1 and V is TRBV10-1, with no clear D. The CDR3 region has the DNA TGCGCCACCCTTGTTTTGGAGTGGAAGAACACTGAAGCTTTCTTT. Amino acids: CATLVLEWKNTEAFF.